One sample yielded the 5 T cell receptor beta chains listed below, sequenced in a study of T cells in Graves' hyperthyroidism and ophthalmopathy. The TCR beta CDR3 regions underwent amplification using RNA transcripts as the source. An initial round of RT-PCR targeting the TCR CDR3 relied on the HTBI primer set. Using its own MiXCR run on the multiplex PCR reads, TCRdb lists one record per CDR3 protein. The sample records about 340,000 distinct CDR3 sequences, 21% being singletons. The material sequenced was blood. The source is a woman in her fifties or sixties with Graves' hyperthyroidism.

The sample holds many counts of this clonotype. This sequence joins TRBV7-8 and TRBJ1-1; no firm D call. The V end lost 5 bases, the J end lost 6 bases, and 16 bases lay between the germline ends. Germline V gene data show CDR1 as SGHVS and CDR2 as FQNEAQ. The CDR3 sequence is 14 residues long. In DNA, the CDR3 is TGTGCCAGCAGCCCTCTCTATCTCGACCCTGAAGCTTTCTTT. It translates to CASSPLYLDPEAFF.

This clonotype was counted at least ten times. This sequence joins TRBV5-1 and TRBJ2-7, with D possibly being TRBD1 or TRBD2 (6 bases each). Trimming took 4 bases from V and 3 from J, leaving 17 bases between them. The CDR3 is 15 amino acids. The germline V gene has CDR1 SGHRS and CDR2 YFSETQ. In DNA, the CDR3 is TGCGCCAGCAGCGTCATAGCGGAGGGGGGCTACGAGCAGTACTTC. Translated, it gives CASSVIAEGGYEQYF.

Many counts were recorded for this clonotype. The chain combines TRBV18 with TRBJ1-1; TRBD1 is a possible D gene (6 bases). The CDR3 length is 15 residues. Trimming took 2 bases from V and 4 from J, leaving 14 bases between them. Germline CDR1 and CDR2: KGHSH and LQKENI. The CDR3 coding sequence is TGTGCCAGCTCACCAGCCAGGGGAAGTGCCACTGAAGCTTTCTTT. It encodes CASSPARGSATEAFF.

On this clonotype itself: A read error may explain this, as a much larger clone is one base away. The chain combines TRBV12-3 or TRBV12-4 with TRBJ1-1; D possibly corresponds to TRBD1 (6 bases). This CDR3 spans 13 amino acids. CDR3 bases: TGTGCCAGCGCTTCTACAGGGCGCACTAAAGCTTTCTTT. As protein: CASASTGRTKAFF.

This clonotype was seen at least ten times. The chain uses TRBV20-1 and TRBJ2-3, with 9 bases lining up with TRBD2. V lost 3 bases to trimming and J lost 3 bases; unmatched junction nucleotides: 4. Germline V gene lookup returns CDR1 DFQATT and CDR2 SNEGSKA (reference sequence). There are 14 residues in the CDR3. The CDR3: CSASVLAGTDTQYF. In DNA form, the CDR3 reads TGCAGTGCTAGTGTACTAGCGGGTACAGATACGCAGTATTTT.